This is a list of T cell receptor beta chains from one sample in a study of T cells in Graves' hyperthyroidism and ophthalmopathy. Each CDR3 protein is one row after TCRdb ran MiXCR on the multiplex PCR reads. The table has approximately 610,000 distinct CDR3 sequences, roughly 15% seen once. Sequenced material: blood. These receptors were obtained from a woman aged 40 to 50 with Graves' ophthalmopathy. CDR3s include the opening cysteine and the closing phenylalanine or tryptophan. Fields, in order: V gene, D gene, clone size, J gene, CDR3 protein, CDR3 DNA. D genes are given only for firm matches. Only some rows state a clone size, as once, few, many or a class for expanded clones.

TRBV4-3,TRBD2,NA,TRBJ2-7,CASSQRLAGDYEQYF,TGCGCCAGCAGCCAAAGACTAGCGGGAGACTACGAGCAGTACTTC
TRBV11-2,NA,many,TRBJ1-2,CASSLAEAGYTF,TGTGCCAGCAGCTTAGCCGAGGCTGGCTACACCTTC
TRBV7-6,NA,many,TRBJ2-2,CASSIGGPGELFF,TGTGCCAGCAGTATAGGGGGGCCCGGGGAGCTGTTTTTT
TRBV11-3,TRBD2,many,TRBJ2-1,CASSLGWTSGDNEQFF,TGTGCCAGCAGCTTAGGGTGGACTAGCGGTGACAATGAGCAGTTCTTC
TRBV7-2,TRBD2,many,TRBJ2-5,CASSLVAGVGETQYF,TGTGCCAGCAGCTTAGTAGCGGGAGTTGGAGAGACCCAGTACTTC
TRBV28,NA,many,TRBJ1-5,CASTFTIVQPQHF,TGTGCCAGCACCTTCACTATAGTTCAGCCCCAGCATTTT
TRBV12-3/TRBV12-4,NA,many,TRBJ2-4,CASSFLNPGLGNIQYF,TGTGCCAGCAGCTTTCTAAACCCCGGGCTAGGGAACATTCAGTACTTC
TRBV11-2,TRBD2,NA,TRBJ2-2,CASSLEGGLAGGSNTGELFF,TGTGCCAGCAGCTTAGAAGGGGGACTAGCGGGAGGCTCGAACACCGGGGAGCTGTTTTTT
TRBV2,TRBD2,NA,TRBJ2-3,CASSPNSGNTDTQYF,TGTGCCAGCAGTCCGAATAGCGGGAACACAGATACGCAGTATTTT
TRBV19,NA,many,TRBJ2-2,CASSIVPSALTGELFF,TGTGCCAGTAGTATAGTGCCGTCGGCTCTCACCGGGGAGCTGTTTTTT
TRBV6-5,NA,many,TRBJ1-1,CASTGIYTEAFF,TGTGCCAGCACCGGGATCTACACTGAAGCTTTCTTT
TRBV7-2,NA,many,TRBJ1-2,CASSGGRAPNYGYTF,TGTGCCAGCAGCGGGGGCAGGGCTCCTAACTATGGCTACACCTTC
TRBV20-1,NA,many,TRBJ2-7,CSASGQAIDEQYF,TGCAGTGCTAGTGGGCAGGCGATCGACGAGCAGTACTTC
TRBV20-1,NA,many,TRBJ1-1,CSARLPRRNTEAFF,TGCAGTGCTAGATTGCCACGGAGGAACACTGAAGCTTTCTTT
TRBV28,NA,many,TRBJ1-2,CASRTFSDRNYGYTF,TGTGCCAGCAGAACTTTCTCGGACAGAAACTATGGCTACACCTTC
TRBV30,NA,many,TRBJ1-2,CAWRDQDSRSGTF,TGTGCCTGGAGGGACCAGGACAGCCGATCTGGTACCTTC
TRBV6-1,NA,many,TRBJ1-1,CAIKSNTEAFF,TGTGCCATCAAGAGTAACACTGAAGCTTTCTTT
TRBV28,TRBD1,many,TRBJ1-3,CASSLTGADRNTIYF,TGTGCCAGCAGTTTGACAGGGGCAGACAGAAACACCATATATTTT
TRBV12-3/TRBV12-4,TRBD1,NA,TRBJ2-7,CASSPTGQLYEQYF,TGTGCCAGCAGTCCCACGGGACAGCTGTACGAGCAGTACTTC
TRBV4-3,TRBD1,many,TRBJ2-7,CASSQDGQGYEQYF,TGCGCCAGCAGCCAAGACGGACAGGGCTACGAGCAGTACTTC
TRBV6-2/TRBV6-3,NA,many,TRBJ1-1,CATRTTEAFF,TGTGCCACGAGGACAACTGAAGCTTTCTTT
TRBV2,NA,many,TRBJ1-1,CASTGQGGTEAFF,TGTGCCAGCACTGGGCAGGGAGGCACTGAAGCTTTCTTT
TRBV28,NA,many,TRBJ1-5,CASRKGQTTGTFNQPQHF,TGTGCCAGCAGAAAGGGACAAACGACAGGAACCTTCAATCAGCCCCAGCATTTT
TRBV6-1,TRBD1,NA,TRBJ2-7,CASSDWDSSF,TGTGCCAGCAGTGATTGGGACAGCAGCTTC
TRBV6-2/TRBV6-3,TRBD1,NA,TRBJ1-5,CASSRGTGANQPQHF,TGTGCCAGCAGCCGCGGGACAGGCGCTAATCAGCCCCAGCATTTT
TRBV20-1,NA,many,TRBJ1-1,CSARGFPQGYTEAFF,TGCAGTGCTAGGGGGTTTCCACAGGGCTACACTGAAGCTTTCTTT
TRBV4-2,TRBD2,many,TRBJ2-7,CASSQEALAGDSYEQYF,TGTGCCAGCAGCCAAGAGGCTCTAGCGGGAGACTCCTACGAGCAGTACTTC
TRBV24-1,TRBD1,NA,TRBJ2-5,CATSDPTGVERETQYF,TGTGCCACCAGTGACCCAACAGGGGTCGAGCGAGAGACCCAGTACTTC
TRBV12-3/TRBV12-4,NA,NA,TRBJ1-1,CASTRGPVEAFF,TGTGCCAGCACGCGGGGGCCGGTTGAAGCTTTCTTT
TRBV19,NA,many,TRBJ2-2,CASSNVATGELFF,TGTGCCAGTAGTAACGTAGCGACCGGGGAGCTGTTTTTT
TRBV6-1,NA,many,TRBJ2-7,CASSGTDGAYEQYF,TGTGCCAGCAGTGGGACAGACGGTGCCTACGAGCAGTACTTC
TRBV27,TRBD1,many,TRBJ1-2,CASRILGGDYGYTF,TGTGCCAGCAGAATTCTAGGGGGCGACTATGGCTACACCTTC
TRBV20-1,TRBD2,few,TRBJ2-7,CSAREGLAGFYEQYF,TGCAGTGCTAGAGAGGGACTAGCGGGGTTCTACGAGCAGTACTTC
TRBV28,NA,NA,TRBJ1-1,CASSLKGLKNTEAFF,TGTGCCAGCAGTTTGAAGGGACTGAAGAACACTGAAGCTTTCTTT
TRBV6-5,TRBD1,few,TRBJ2-5,CASSYYMTGGEETQYF,TGTGCCAGCAGCTACTACATGACAGGGGGCGAAGAGACCCAGTACTTC
TRBV28,NA,NA,TRBJ2-7,CASSLQTGRSEQYF,TGTGCCAGCAGTTTACAAACAGGGAGGTCGGAGCAGTACTTC
TRBV6-2/TRBV6-3,TRBD2,many,TRBJ2-2,CASSPKLAGAIGDTGELFF,TGTGCCAGCAGTCCGAAACTAGCGGGAGCCATCGGGGACACCGGGGAGCTGTTTTTT
TRBV4-2,NA,NA,TRBJ2-7,CASSPDETRVGAKGDYEQYF,TGTGCCAGCAGCCCCGACGAAACCCGGGTTGGGGCCAAAGGGGACTACGAGCAGTACTTC
TRBV28,NA,NA,TRBJ2-4,CASGGTAGIQYF,TGTGCCAGCGGGGGGACAGCTGGCATTCAGTACTTC
TRBV28,NA,many,TRBJ1-2,CASSLWGDKGHGYTF,TGTGCCAGCAGTTTATGGGGGGATAAAGGCCATGGCTACACCTTC
TRBV10-3,NA,many,TRBJ2-5,CATQGAEETQYF,TGTGCCACCCAGGGCGCGGAAGAGACCCAGTACTTC
TRBV20-1,NA,many,TRBJ2-5,CSARSGQLETQYF,TGCAGTGCTAGGTCCGGACAGTTGGAGACCCAGTACTTC
TRBV5-4,NA,NA,TRBJ2-4,CASSLEQGTFDIQYF,TGTGCCAGCAGCTTGGAGCAGGGCACTTTTGACATTCAGTACTTC
TRBV28,NA,NA,TRBJ1-5,CASLKTETRYQPQHF,TGTGCCAGCCTAAAGACCGAGACTCGCTATCAGCCCCAGCATTTT
TRBV9,NA,few,TRBJ2-7,CASSVAAGVGNEQYF,TGTGCCAGCAGCGTAGCGGCCGGGGTGGGGAACGAGCAGTACTTC